This entry lists 16 T cell receptor beta chains sequenced from one sample in a study of blood T cell repertoires in COVID-19. TCRdb's copy holds only in-frame clones and misses some; the assay was immunoSEQ multiplex PCR. The profile shows approximately 500,000 clones, roughly 89% of them singletons. Material for sequencing was peripheral blood. The receptors originated from a woman in her forties or fifties with COVID-19, enrolled during active disease.

This chain uses TRBV6-5 with TRBJ2-2, with D perhaps matching TRBD2 (5 bases). V lost 6 bases and J lost 9, with 14 bases in between. CDR1 is MNHEY and CDR2 is SVGAGI in the germline V gene. There are 13 residues in the CDR3. The CDR3 loop is CASSAGVSRELFF. The CDR3 nucleotides read TGTGCCAGCAGCGCCGGGGTTTCTAGGGAGCTGTTTTTT.

The genes are TRBV12-2 and TRBJ1-2; no check of the table's D call, TRBD1, against the DNA was made. TRBV12-2 is given as a pseudogene. The CDR3 sequence is 15 residues long. CDR3 sequence reads: CASRASTGAVGGYTF. CDR3 DNA: TGTGCAAGTCGGGCCTCGACAGGGGCGGTCGGGGGCTACACCTTC.

The chain carries TRBV6-5 and TRBJ2-1; 8 bases fit TRBD2. Germline V lookup: CDR1 MNHEY, CDR2 SVGAGI. The V gene end was trimmed by 6 bases and the J gene end by 2 bases; junction bases not matched to a gene: 6. The CDR3 is 15 amino acids. CDR3 in amino acids: CASRLGLGAYNEQFF. The CDR3 nucleotides read TGTGCCAGCAGGCTGGGACTAGGGGCCTACAATGAGCAGTTCTTC.

The rearrangement uses TRBV5-1 and TRBJ2-7; D remains unclear. Germline CDR1 and CDR2: SGHRS and YFSETQ. The CDR3 contains 13 residues. V dropped 4 bases and J dropped 3 bases, with 11 bases sitting between them. The CDR3 is CASSPYYGYEQYF. CDR3 nucleotides: TGCGCCAGCAGCCCGTACTACGGCTACGAGCAGTACTTC.

The V call is TRBV4-1, the J call TRBJ2-3, with D maybe TRBD2 (6 bases). The length of the CDR3 is 16 residues. The germline V and J ends were trimmed by 6 bases and 5 bases, with 21 bases remaining between them. CDR1 is MGHRA and CDR2 is YSYEKL in the germline V gene. CDR3: CASSSSAGPRGDTQYF. The CDR3 nucleotides are TGCGCCAGCAGTTCCTCCGCCGGGCCGCGGGGAGATACGCAGTATTTT.

The V call is TRBV5-1, the J call TRBJ2-3, with 11 positions matching TRBD2. The CDR3 loop spans 17 amino acids. The junction had 6 bases not matched to a gene; V was cut back by 1 base and J by 2 bases. The germline gives CDR1 SGHRS, CDR2 YFSETQ. CDR3 sequence: CASSLFLAGGSTDTQYF. In DNA, the CDR3 is TGCGCCAGCAGCTTGTTTTTAGCGGGGGGGTCCACAGATACGCAGTATTTT.

This clone was detected only a few times. Other DNA sequences within the sample encode an identical CDR3. This sequence joins TRBV19 and TRBJ1-1; a weak D match, TRBD1 (5 bases). The germline V and J ends were trimmed by 6 bases and 1 base, with 9 bases remaining between them. CDR1 is LNHDA, CDR2 SQIVND, per germline (reference sequence). The CDR3 contains 13 residues. The chain's CDR3 is CASSSTGNTEAFF. Written as DNA, the CDR3 is TGTGCCAGTAGCTCCACAGGGAACACTGAAGCTTTCTTT.

The CDR3 loop is CATSRYGGGRTDTQYF. Written as DNA, the CDR3 is TGTGCCACCAGCCGGTATGGCGGGGGGCGTACAGATACGCAGTATTTT. The chain uses TRBV15 and TRBJ2-3; TRBD2 matches at 8 bases. The CDR3 totals 16 residues. CDR1 and CDR2 from the germline V gene are LNHNV and YYDKDF (reference sequence). Trimming cost V 5 bases and J 3 bases; bases outside gene matches: 10.

The CDR3 sequence is CASSLAGRGSTTEAFF. The CDR3 DNA follows: TGTGCCAGCAGCTTGGCCGGGAGGGGAAGTACGACTGAAGCTTTCTTT. This chain connects TRBV5-6 to TRBJ1-1; D may be TRBD1 (5 bases). Trimming removed 0 bases at V and 5 bases at J, with 17 bases between. Germline lookup yields CDR1 SGHDT and CDR2 YYEEEE. The length of the CDR3 is 16 residues.

The rearrangement uses TRBV5-1 and TRBJ2-7; TRBD2 might be the D (6 bases). Trimming removed 0 bases at V and 6 bases at J, with 19 bases between. This CDR3 has 16 amino acids. Germline V gene lookup returns CDR1 SGHRS and CDR2 YFSETQ. The CDR3 coding sequence is TGCGCCAGCAGCTTGGAAGGCTCCGGGAGAGGAGGCGAGCAGTACTTC. Translated, it gives CASSLEGSGRGGEQYF.

This clone has only one observation. V and J are TRBV30 and TRBJ1-2; 8 bases map to TRBD1. The CDR3 totals 13 residues. The germline gives CDR1 GTSNPN, CDR2 SVGIG (reference sequence). With V trimmed by 4 bases and J by 7 bases, 8 bases remained unmatched. CDR3 nucleotide sequence: TGTGCCTGGACCCGCGGACAGGGACTTGGCTACACCTTC. Translating it yields CAWTRGQGLGYTF.

The rearrangement links TRBV18 to TRBJ1-2; 7 nucleotides agree with TRBD1. The CDR3 has 15 residues. With 6 bases clipped from V and 2 bases from J, the junction kept 9 bases outside the gene matches. Per germline, CDR1 KGHSH and CDR2 LQKENI. The CDR3 loop reads CASSPGQPGNYGYTF. DNA of the CDR3: TGTGCCAGCTCCCCGGGACAGCCGGGAAACTATGGCTACACCTTC.

This chain joins TRBV6-6 and TRBJ1-1; maybe TRBD1 (6 bases). The CDR3 loop spans 15 amino acids. Germline V lookup: CDR1 MNHNY, CDR2 SVGAGI (reference sequence). V lost 6 bases and J 3 bases, leaving 17 bases between the germline ends. This CDR3 is CASRLTGFGDTEAFF. The CDR3 bases are TGTGCCAGCAGGTTGACAGGCTTTGGAGACACTGAAGCTTTCTTT.

V gene TRBV9 combines with J gene TRBJ2-1; no clear D gene. The CDR3 loop spans 13 amino acids. Germline-derived CDR1 and CDR2 are SGDLS and YYNGEE. Trimming took 6 bases from V and 7 from J, leaving 14 bases between them. The CDR3 nucleotides are TGTGCCAGCACAAGTACAGCCAGGAATGAGCAGTTCTTC. This sequence encodes CASTSTARNEQFF.

This clone showed up just a few times. This same CDR3 is encoded by further DNA sequences in the sample. The chain has TRBV2 and TRBJ1-1; a weak D match, TRBD1 (6 bases). The CDR3 runs 12 residues. CDR1 and CDR2 (germline): SNHLY, FYNNEI. Trimming pared 6 bases from V and 4 bases from J, leaving 9 bases between. CDR3 sequence reads: CASRQGGTEAFF. In nucleotides, the CDR3 is TGTGCCAGCAGACAGGGCGGCACTGAAGCTTTCTTT.

This clone has only one observation. The chain uses TRBV29-1 and TRBJ2-3; 8 nucleotides match TRBD1. CDR1 is SQVTM, CDR2 ANQGSEA, per germline. V gave up 6 bases and J gave up 1 base; unmatched junction bases: 6. There are 14 residues in the CDR3. This chain's CDR3 is CSVGSDRGTDTQYF. Written as DNA, the CDR3 is TGCAGCGTCGGGTCGGACAGGGGCACAGATACGCAGTATTTT.